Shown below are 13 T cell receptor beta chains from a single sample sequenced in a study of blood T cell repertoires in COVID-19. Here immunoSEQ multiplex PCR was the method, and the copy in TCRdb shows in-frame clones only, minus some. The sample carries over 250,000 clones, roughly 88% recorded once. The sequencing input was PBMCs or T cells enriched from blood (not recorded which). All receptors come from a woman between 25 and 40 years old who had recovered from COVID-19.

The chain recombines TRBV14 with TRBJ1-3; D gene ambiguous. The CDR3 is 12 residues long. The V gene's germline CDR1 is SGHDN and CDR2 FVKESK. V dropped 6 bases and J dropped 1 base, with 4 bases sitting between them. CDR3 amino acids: CASRRSGNTIYF. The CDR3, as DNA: TGTGCCAGCAGGCGGTCTGGAAACACCATATATTTT.

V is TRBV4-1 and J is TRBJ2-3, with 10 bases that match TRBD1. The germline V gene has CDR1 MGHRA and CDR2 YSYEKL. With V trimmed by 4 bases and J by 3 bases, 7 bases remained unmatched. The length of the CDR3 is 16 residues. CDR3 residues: CASSRIRDRGTDTQYF. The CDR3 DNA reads TGCGCCAGCAGCCGAATCCGGGACAGGGGTACAGATACGCAGTATTTT.

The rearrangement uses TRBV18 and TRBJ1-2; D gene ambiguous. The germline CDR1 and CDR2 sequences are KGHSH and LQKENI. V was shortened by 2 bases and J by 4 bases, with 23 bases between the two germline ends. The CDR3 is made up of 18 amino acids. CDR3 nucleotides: TGTGCCAGCTCACCATTGGGCCCGAATGAACTGGTCGGCTATGGCTACACCTTC. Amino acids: CASSPLGPNELVGYGYTF.

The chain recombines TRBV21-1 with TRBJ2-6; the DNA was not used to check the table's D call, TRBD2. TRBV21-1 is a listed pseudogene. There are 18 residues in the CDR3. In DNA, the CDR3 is TGTGCCAGCAGTAGGGGTAACGCGGGAACCTCTGGGGCCAACGTCCTGACTTTC. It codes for CASSRGNAGTSGANVLTF.

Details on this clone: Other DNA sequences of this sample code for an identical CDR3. The CDR3 region is CASSRTGVGNQPQHF. CDR3 coding DNA: TGTGCCAGCAGCCGGACAGGGGTGGGCAATCAGCCCCAGCATTTT. This chain links TRBV27 with TRBJ1-5, with 9 positions matching TRBD1. The trim removed 6 bases at V and 2 bases at J, leaving 5 bases unmatched. Germline V gives CDR1 MNHEY, CDR2 SMNVEV (reference sequence). The CDR3 sequence is 15 residues long.

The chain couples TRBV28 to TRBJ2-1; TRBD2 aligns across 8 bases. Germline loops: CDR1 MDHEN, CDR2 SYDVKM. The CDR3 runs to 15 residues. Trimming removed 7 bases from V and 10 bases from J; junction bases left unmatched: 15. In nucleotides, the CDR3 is TGTGCCAGCACCAATTCTTTCGGGGGGGTAGCGGAGCAGTTCTTC. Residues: CASTNSFGGVAEQFF.

The CDR3 DNA follows: TGTGCCAGCAGCCGTGTGGGGCCAAAAAGGAACACCATATATTTT. It codes for CASSRVGPKRNTIYF. The gene calls are TRBV3-1 (or the pseudogene TRBV3-2) and TRBJ1-3; D is possibly TRBD1 (5 bases). With 4 bases removed from V and 7 bases from J, the gap between germline ends came to 17 bases. CDR3 size: 15 residues. Germline lookup yields CDR1 LGHDT and CDR2 YNNKEL (reference sequence).

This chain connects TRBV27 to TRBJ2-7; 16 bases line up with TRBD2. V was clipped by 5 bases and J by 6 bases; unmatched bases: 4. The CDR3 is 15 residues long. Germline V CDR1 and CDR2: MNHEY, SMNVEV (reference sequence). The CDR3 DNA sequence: TGTGCCAGCAGTCCGGGGACTAGCGGGAGGGGCGAGCAGTACTTC. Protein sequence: CASSPGTSGRGEQYF.

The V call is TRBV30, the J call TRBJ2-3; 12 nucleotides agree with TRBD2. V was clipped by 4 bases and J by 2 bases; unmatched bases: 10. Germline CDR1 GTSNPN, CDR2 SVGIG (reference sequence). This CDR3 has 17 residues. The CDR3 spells CAWTEGTSGSPTDTQYF. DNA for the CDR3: TGTGCCTGGACGGAAGGGACTAGCGGGTCTCCCACAGATACGCAGTATTTT.

The CDR3 sequence: CASSGSRLTHGYTF. The DNA for the CDR3 is TGTGCCAGCAGTGGGAGCCGTCTCACCCATGGCTACACCTTC. This chain connects TRBV2 to TRBJ1-2; D gene ambiguous. The CDR3 consists of 14 residues. V gave up 4 bases and J gave up 6 bases, with 15 bases separating them. Germline values: CDR1 SNHLY, CDR2 FYNNEI.

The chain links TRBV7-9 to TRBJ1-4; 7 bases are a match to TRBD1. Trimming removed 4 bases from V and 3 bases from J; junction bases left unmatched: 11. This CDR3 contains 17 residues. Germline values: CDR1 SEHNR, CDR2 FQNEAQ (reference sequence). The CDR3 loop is CASSSPLHRGSNEKLFF. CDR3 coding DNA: TGTGCCAGCAGCTCCCCATTACACAGGGGATCTAATGAAAAACTGTTTTTT.

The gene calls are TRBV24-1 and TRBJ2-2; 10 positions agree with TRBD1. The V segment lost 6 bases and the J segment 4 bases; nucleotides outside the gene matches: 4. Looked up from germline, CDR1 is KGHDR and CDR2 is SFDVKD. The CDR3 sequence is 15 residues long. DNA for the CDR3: TGTGCCACCAGTCTAGGACAGGGGGTCACCGGGGAGCTGTTTTTT. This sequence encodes CATSLGQGVTGELFF.

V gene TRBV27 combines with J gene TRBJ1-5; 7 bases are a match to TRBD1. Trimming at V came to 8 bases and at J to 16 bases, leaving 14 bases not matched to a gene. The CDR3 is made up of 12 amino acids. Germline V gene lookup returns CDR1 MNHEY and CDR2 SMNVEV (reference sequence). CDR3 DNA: TGTGCCAGCGCATTCACAGGGGCCCCAATCCATTTT. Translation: CASAFTGAPIHF.